The following is a TCR beta chain sequence with its context. Germline is not matched at one junction end, which may reflect a read error. A minimum of 5.5 micrograms of total RNA was extracted per sample. These data belong to a study of blood T cells in healthy people across ages. At the level of the study: Researchers report that template switching captured about one barcoded beta molecule per two T cells.

A second roughly 7 to 12 cycle PCR used barcoded and J-beta primers. TCRdb redid the calling of the 5' RACE reads with MiXCR, one entry per CDR3 protein. The table records roughly 800,000 distinct CDR3 sequences, approximately 24% of them present only once. This CDR3 comprises 12 residues. CDR1 is SGHTA and CDR2 is FQGTGA in the germline V gene. The same specimen was also included in a second study, on T cells of mothers and their children. That study reports: Reads recorded for TCR beta CDR3 numbered over 10 million per mother and several million per child. It was related mother-child pairs that showed slightly higher overlap than unrelated pairs, without reaching significance.

The chain is built from TRBV7-3 and TRBJ2-5; a possible D gene is TRBD1 (5 bases). The sample was blood. The source of this sequence is a boy aged 5-17 years in good health. DNA for the CDR3: TGTGCCAGCAGCTTAACGTCAGGGTTTCAATTCTTC. This codes for CASSLTSGFQFF. The full variable domain, rest sourced from reference TRBV7-3 and TRBJ2-5, is GAGVSQTPSNKVTEKGKYVELRCDPISGHTALYWYRQSLGQGPEFLIYFQGTGAADDSGLPNDRFFAVRPEGSVSTLKIQRTERGDSAVYLCASSLTSGFQFFGPGTRLLVL.